This entry lists 32 T cell receptor beta chains sequenced from one sample in a study of blood T cell repertoires in COVID-19. Sequenced by immunoSEQ multiplex PCR; TCRdb stores in-frame clones only, minus some. The data contain 360,000 or so clones, nearly 90% of them singletons. The specimen sequenced was PBMCs or T cells enriched from blood (not recorded which). All receptors come from a woman aged 25-40 years who had recovered from COVID-19.

This rearrangement joins TRBV4-1 to TRBJ2-7, with TRBD1 identical over 7 bases. The germline V gene encodes CDR1 MGHRA and CDR2 YSYEKL. The CDR3 contains 15 residues. V lost 0 bases and J lost 0; bases outside the gene matches: 2. CDR3 nucleotide sequence: TGCGCCAGCAGCCAAGACAGGGACAGCTCCTACGAGCAGTACTTC. This sequence encodes CASSQDRDSSYEQYF.

This clone was recorded a few times. The same CDR3 arises from other DNA sequences in this sample as well. The chain couples TRBV30 to TRBJ2-5; 12 bases agree with TRBD2. This CDR3 is built from 14 residues. V lost 1 base, J lost 4 bases, and 1 base stayed unmatched. Germline V gene lookup returns CDR1 GTSNPN and CDR2 SVGIG (reference sequence). The CDR3 region has the DNA TGTGCCTGGAGTGCGGGACTAGCGGGAGAGACCCAGTACTTC. Its protein product is CAWSAGLAGETQYF.

This sequence joins TRBV9 and TRBJ2-1; D perhaps matches TRBD2 (5 bases). The germline V gene has CDR1 SGDLS and CDR2 YYNGEE. Trimming left V 0 bases short and J 10 bases short, with 17 bases between. This CDR3 region has 15 residues. CDR3 loop: CASSVAGINAREQFF. The CDR3 DNA reads as TGTGCCAGCAGCGTAGCGGGAATAAATGCCCGGGAGCAGTTCTTC.

The chain joins TRBV30 to TRBJ2-7; TRBD1 matches 10 bases. V shed 3 bases and J 2 bases; nucleotides not matched to a gene: 7. The CDR3 totals 15 residues. Germline V CDR1 and CDR2: GTSNPN, SVGIG (reference sequence). The CDR3 region has the DNA TGTGCCTGGAGGCACCGGGACAGGGGTACCTACGAGCAGTACTTC. Translation gives CAWRHRDRGTYEQYF. Based on the CDR3 plus reference TRBV30 and TRBJ2-7, the full variable domain is SQTIHQWPATLVQPVGSPLSLECTVEGTSNPNLYWYRQAAGRGLQLLFYSVGIGQISSEVPQNLSASRPQDRQFILSSKKLLLSDSGFYLCAWRHRDRGTYEQYFGPGTRLTVT.

The chain combines TRBV3-1 (or the pseudogene TRBV3-2) with TRBJ2-5, with TRBD2 matching over 7 bases. Unmatched junction bases numbered 6, after V lost 0 bases and J lost 2 bases. Germline V lookup: CDR1 LGHDT, CDR2 YNNKEL (reference sequence). The CDR3 runs 16 residues. The CDR3 here is CASSQDSASGQETQYF. CDR3 DNA sequence: TGTGCCAGCAGCCAAGATTCCGCTAGCGGACAAGAGACCCAGTACTTC.

The V and J genes are TRBV3-1 (or the pseudogene TRBV3-2) and TRBJ1-1, with D possibly matching TRBD1 (5 bases). The V gene's germline CDR1 is LGHDT and CDR2 YNNKEL (reference sequence). The V end lost 2 bases, the J end lost 4 bases, and 8 bases lay between the germline ends. The CDR3 is 13 residues long. The CDR3 is CASSQRGFTEAFF. The DNA for the CDR3 is TGTGCCAGCAGCCAAAGGGGATTCACTGAAGCTTTCTTT.

This clone was detected once. The chain combines TRBV21-1 with TRBJ1-4. TRBV21-1 is reported as a pseudogene. The CDR3 runs 18 residues. The CDR3, as DNA: TGTGCCAGCAGGCTCAGGTTAGACGCGAGGGTCCCTAATGAAAAACTGTTTTTT. Protein: CASRLRLDARVPNEKLFF.

The gene calls are TRBV2 and TRBJ1-4; 10 positions agree with TRBD1. Losses at the gene ends were 3 bases for V and 7 bases for J; bases not matched to a gene: 11. CDR1 is SNHLY, CDR2 FYNNEI, per germline. The CDR3 totals 17 residues. The CDR3 nucleotides are TGTGCCAGCAGTGACCTCCGGGACAGGGGAGGCGGTGAAAAACTGTTTTTT. Its protein is CASSDLRDRGGGEKLFF.

Regarding this clone: Additional DNA sequences in this sample encode the identical CDR3. The chain recombines TRBV6-5 with TRBJ1-2; D ambiguous. The CDR3 has 15 amino acids. The V gene's germline CDR1 is MNHEY and CDR2 SVGAGI. Trimming stripped 0 bases from V and 1 base from J, with 9 bases between. This CDR3 is CASSYSRAVNYGYTF. The CDR3, as DNA: TGTGCCAGCAGTTACTCGAGGGCAGTTAACTATGGCTACACCTTC.

CDR3 DNA: TGTGCCAGCAGCTTCACAGGACGCACAGATACGCAGTATTTT. It specifies CASSFTGRTDTQYF. The chain uses TRBV11-2 and TRBJ2-3; D may be TRBD1 (5 bases). Germline lookup yields CDR1 SGHAT and CDR2 FQNNGV. There are 14 residues in the CDR3. Trimming pared 3 bases from V and 1 base from J, leaving 8 bases between.

The chain uses TRBV7-3 and TRBJ2-5, with a weak D call TRBD1 (7 bases). The CDR3 is 16 residues long. The V end lost 1 base, the J end lost 5 bases, and 17 bases lay between the germline ends. Germline V gene lookup returns CDR1 SGHTA and CDR2 FQGTGA. The CDR3 here is CASSLNRRGRGETQYF. CDR3 nucleotides: TGTGCCAGCAGCTTAAATAGGAGGGGGCGAGGGGAGACCCAGTACTTC. The variable domain in full, with the rest retrieved from reference TRBV7-3 and TRBJ2-5, is GAGVSQTPSNKVTEKGKYVELRCDPISGHTALYWYRQSLGQGPEFLIYFQGTGAADDSGLPNDRFFAVRPEGSVSTLKIQRTERGDSAVYLCASSLNRRGRGETQYFGPGTRLLVL.

The rearrangement uses TRBV27 and TRBJ2-3; TRBD2 is a possible D gene (6 bases). The CDR3 consists of 16 residues. V lost 3 bases and J lost 4, with 17 bases in between. Germline CDR1 is MNHEY and CDR2 is SMNVEV (reference sequence). CDR3 nucleotides: TGTGCCAGCAGTTTCTCCGGGACCCCGGGGGCAGATACGCAGTATTTT. Its protein product is CASSFSGTPGADTQYF.

This rearrangement joins TRBV6-5 to TRBJ1-2, with D perhaps matching TRBD1 (6 bases). Trimming removed 2 bases from V and 6 bases from J, with 16 bases in between. In germline, CDR1 is MNHEY, CDR2 SVGAGI. The CDR3 covers 15 residues. CDR3 sequence: CASSYNRQAADGYTF. In DNA form, the CDR3 reads TGTGCCAGCAGTTACAATCGACAGGCGGCGGATGGCTACACCTTC.

This chain joins TRBV6-2 or TRBV6-3 and TRBJ2-7; D not resolved. The V gene lost 6 bases and the J gene lost 5 bases, with 14 bases spanning the gap. CDR1 and CDR2 from the germline V gene are MNHEY and SVGEGT. The CDR3 spans 13 residues. Here the CDR3 DNA reads TGTGCCAGCAGCCCCCCCGGCGAGGACGAGCAGTACTTC. This gives the protein CASSPPGEDEQYF.

This clone has a single count. The V gene is TRBV24-1, the J gene TRBJ2-1; 10 nucleotides line up with TRBD2. Germline CDR1 reads KGHDR; CDR2 reads SFDVKD. This CDR3 comprises 17 residues. After removal of 5 bases from V and 5 bases from J, the junction contained 11 bases not matched to a gene. In DNA form, the CDR3 reads TGTGCCACCAGTGCAAACCCCCTCGGACTAGCGGACAATGAGCAGTTCTTC. Translating it yields CATSANPLGLADNEQFF.

The chain employs TRBV2 and TRBJ1-2, with 8 positions matching TRBD1. Germline CDR1 reads SNHLY; CDR2 reads FYNNEI. V lost 7 bases and J lost 13; bases outside the gene matches: 14. This CDR3 spans 13 amino acids. CDR3 coding DNA: TGTGCCAGCACCCAGGGACAGGCTCTCCTCGGCACCTTC. It is translated as CASTQGQALLGTF.

The chain is built from TRBV7-3 and TRBJ2-3; D not certain. Trimming took 2 bases from V and 4 from J, leaving 10 bases between them. The CDR3 totals 14 residues. Germline V gives CDR1 SGHTA, CDR2 FQGTGA. The CDR3 spells CASSLSHSADTQYF. The CDR3 bases are TGTGCCAGCAGCTTATCCCACTCGGCAGATACGCAGTATTTT.

This rearrangement joins TRBV2 to TRBJ1-3; 8 nucleotides line up with TRBD1. Germline CDR1 SNHLY, CDR2 FYNNEI. The length of the CDR3 is 14 residues. J was trimmed by 0 bases and V by 6 bases; bases with no gene match: 1. This CDR3 reads CASRTGGSGNTIYF. CDR3 bases: TGTGCCAGCAGAACAGGGGGCTCTGGAAACACCATATATTTT.

The V call is TRBV6-5, the J call TRBJ1-2, with 7 bases that match TRBD1. CDR1 is MNHEY, CDR2 SVGAGI, per germline. The CDR3 length is 13 residues. The V and J ends lost 10 bases and 4 bases, in that order; junction bases with no gene match: 9. Here the CDR3 reads CATRQQGTYGYTF. The CDR3 DNA reads as TGTGCCACCCGGCAACAGGGGACCTATGGCTACACCTTC.

The V call is TRBV3-1 (or the pseudogene TRBV3-2), the J call TRBJ1-3, with TRBD1 as a possible D gene (5 bases). Deletions cut 4 bases from V and 0 bases from J, with 16 bases between. Germline V CDR1 and CDR2: LGHDT, YNNKEL (reference sequence). The CDR3 has 17 amino acids. The CDR3 sequence is CASSPRRGRSSGNTIYF. As DNA, the CDR3 is TGTGCCAGCAGCCCCCGGAGGGGACGGAGCTCTGGAAACACCATATATTTT.

J is TRBJ1-6 and V is TRBV2; no clear D gene. The V gene lost 3 bases and the J gene lost 7 bases, with 13 bases spanning the gap. This CDR3 is 15 amino acids long. The germline V gene has CDR1 SNHLY and CDR2 FYNNEI. CDR3: CASSDRGDSNSPLHF. Written as DNA, the CDR3 is TGTGCCAGCAGTGATAGAGGCGACTCAAATTCACCCCTCCACTTT.

J is TRBJ1-5 and V is TRBV7-9; D remains unclear. The V and J ends lost 5 bases and 0 bases respectively, with 8 bases between them. This CDR3 contains 14 residues. Germline CDR1 reads SEHNR; CDR2 reads FQNEAQ (reference sequence). DNA for the CDR3: TGTGCCAGCAGCCAGACACCTAGCAATCAGCCCCAGCATTTT. As protein: CASSQTPSNQPQHF.

DNA of the CDR3: TGTGCCAGCAGCCTGAGGGTGGGCCAAGGCGCCTATGGCTACACCTTC. This gives the protein CASSLRVGQGAYGYTF. This rearrangement joins TRBV7-8 to TRBJ1-2; D unresolved. V lost 5 bases to trimming and J lost 4 bases, with 20 bases between them. Germline CDR1 SGHVS, CDR2 FQNEAQ. The CDR3 is 16 amino acids.

The chain has TRBV7-8 and TRBJ1-5; 11 positions match TRBD1. The V gene end was trimmed by 4 bases and the J gene end by 6 bases; junction bases not matched to a gene: 5. CDR1 and CDR2 from the germline V gene are SGHVS and FQNEAQ. The CDR3 loop spans 15 amino acids. The CDR3 nucleotides are TGTGCCAGCAGCTACGGACAGGGGGCTAGTCAGCCCCAGCATTTT. Its protein product is CASSYGQGASQPQHF. The full variable domain, with the rest looked up from reference TRBV7-8 and TRBJ1-5, is GAGVSQSPRYKVAKRGQDVALRCDPISGHVSLFWYQQALGQGPEFLTYFQNEAQLDKSGLPSDRFFAERPEGSVSTLKIQRTQQEDSAVYLCASSYGQGASQPQHFGDGTRLSIL.

This clone was observed once. V gene TRBV5-1 combines with J gene TRBJ1-1; TRBD1 aligns across 7 bases. Germline CDR1 and CDR2: SGHRS and YFSETQ. The CDR3 has 14 residues. V lost 1 base to trimming and J lost 7 bases; unmatched junction nucleotides: 7. The CDR3 here is CASSLRQPGGEAFF. The CDR3 DNA reads as TGCGCCAGCAGCTTGAGGCAGCCAGGGGGTGAAGCTTTCTTT.

This sequence joins TRBV10-3 and TRBJ1-1; 11 bases line up with TRBD1. Per germline, CDR1 ENHRY and CDR2 SYGVKD. CDR3 length equals 14 residues. V was pared by 8 bases and J by 3 bases, with 5 bases of the junction left unmatched. CDR3 sequence reads: CAIGGQGADTEAFF. The CDR3 DNA sequence: TGTGCCATCGGCGGACAGGGGGCGGACACTGAAGCTTTCTTT.

V usage is TRBV20-1 and J usage is TRBJ1-1; D call uncertain. Trimming stripped 3 bases from V and 0 bases from J, with 14 bases between. The V gene's germline CDR1 is DFQATT and CDR2 SNEGSKA (reference sequence). The CDR3 runs 15 residues. CDR3: CSASEASRMNTEAFF. CDR3 sequence (DNA): TGCAGTGCTAGTGAGGCGTCGAGGATGAACACTGAAGCTTTCTTT.

The chain joins TRBV7-3 to TRBJ1-1; perhaps TRBD1 as D (6 bases). The CDR3 runs to 14 residues. Germline V CDR1 and CDR2: SGHTA, FQGTGA. Trimming shortened V by 2 bases and J by 4 bases, and 11 bases separated the two germline ends. This CDR3 reads CASSLGQSSTEAFF. The DNA for the CDR3 is TGTGCCAGCAGCTTAGGACAGTCTAGCACTGAAGCTTTCTTT.

The V call is TRBV11-2, the J call TRBJ2-3; TRBD2 is a possible D gene (6 bases). Germline V gene lookup returns CDR1 SGHAT and CDR2 FQNNGV. Between the trimmed V and J ends, which lost 5 bases and 0 bases, there was a span of 24 bases. The CDR3 spans 19 residues. The CDR3 protein is CASSLRWIRGGFSTDTQYF. CDR3 sequence (DNA): TGTGCCAGCAGCCTAAGGTGGATAAGAGGAGGGTTTAGCACAGATACGCAGTATTTT. Looking up the rest from reference TRBV11-2 and TRBJ2-3 gives the full variable domain: EAGVAQSPRYKIIEKRQSVAFWCNPISGHATLYWYQQILGQGPKLLIQFQNNGVVDDSQLPKDRFSAERLKGVDSTLKIQPAKLEDSAVYLCASSLRWIRGGFSTDTQYFGPGTRLTVL.

The V call is TRBV30, the J call TRBJ2-7, with 7 bases fitting TRBD2. In germline, CDR1 is GTSNPN, CDR2 SVGIG (reference sequence). V trimming: 3 bases; J trimming: 5 bases; junction bases outside the gene matches: 13. The CDR3 runs to 15 residues. The CDR3 is CAWSSLIRRGNEQYF. In DNA, the CDR3 is TGTGCCTGGAGCAGCCTCATCCGGCGGGGGAACGAGCAGTACTTC.

This clone came up once. The junction departs from the called germline gene at one end, perhaps through a read error. V usage is TRBV6-2 or TRBV6-3 and J usage is TRBJ1-2, with D tentatively TRBD1 (5 bases). Germline V CDR1 and CDR2: MNHEY, SVGEGT. The CDR3 length is 15 residues. The CDR3 here is CASSSRQSNKVYYTF. CDR3 in DNA: TGTGCTAGCAGTTCCCGACAGTCCAACAAAGTATATTACACCTTC.

The CDR3 DNA sequence: TGTGCCAGCAGTTTGAATAGAGCTAACTATGGCTACACCTTC. Its translation is CASSLNRANYGYTF. The chain links TRBV27 to TRBJ1-2; no reliable D call. The CDR3 covers 14 residues. CDR1 and CDR2 (germline): MNHEY, SMNVEV (reference sequence). Trimming removed 3 bases from V and 0 bases from J, with 8 bases in between.